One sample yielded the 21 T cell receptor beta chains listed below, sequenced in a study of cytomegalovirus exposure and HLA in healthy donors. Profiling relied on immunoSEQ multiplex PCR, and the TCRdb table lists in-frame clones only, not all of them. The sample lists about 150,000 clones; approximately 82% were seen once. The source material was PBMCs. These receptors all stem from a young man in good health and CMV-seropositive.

CDR3 protein: CASSMGQSEQYF. The CDR3, as DNA: TGCGCCAGCAGCATGGGACAATCCGAGCAGTACTTC. The chain carries TRBV5-1 and TRBJ2-7, with D possibly being TRBD1 (6 bases). Looked up from germline, CDR1 is SGHRS and CDR2 is YFSETQ. The CDR3 is 12 amino acids. V was pared by 4 bases and J by 6 bases, with 11 bases between.

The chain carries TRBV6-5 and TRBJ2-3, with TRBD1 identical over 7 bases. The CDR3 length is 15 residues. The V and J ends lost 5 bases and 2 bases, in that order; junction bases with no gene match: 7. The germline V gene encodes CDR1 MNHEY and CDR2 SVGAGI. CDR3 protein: CASSPTGQHTDTQYF. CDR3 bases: TGTGCCAGCAGTCCTACGGGACAGCACACAGATACGCAGTATTTT.

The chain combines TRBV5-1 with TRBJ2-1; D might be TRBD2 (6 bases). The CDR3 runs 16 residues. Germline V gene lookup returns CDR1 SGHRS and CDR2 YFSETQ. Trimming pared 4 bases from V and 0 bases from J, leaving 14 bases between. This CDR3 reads CASSTGGGSSYNEQFF. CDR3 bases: TGCGCCAGCAGCACCGGTGGGGGGTCCTCCTACAATGAGCAGTTCTTC.

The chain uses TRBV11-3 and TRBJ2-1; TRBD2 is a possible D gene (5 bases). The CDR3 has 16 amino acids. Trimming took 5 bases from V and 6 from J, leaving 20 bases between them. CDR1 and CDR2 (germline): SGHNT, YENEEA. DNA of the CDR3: TGTGCCAGCAGCCCCCCGGACTCAGTAGGGCCCAATGAGCAGTTCTTC. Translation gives CASSPPDSVGPNEQFF.

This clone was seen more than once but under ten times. CDR3 sequence reads: CASSVGGTGELFF. DNA of the CDR3: TGTGCCAGCAGCGTAGGAGGAACCGGGGAGCTGTTTTTT. The chain couples TRBV9 to TRBJ2-2, with D unclear. V lost 0 bases and J 5 bases, leaving 5 bases between the germline ends. Germline lookup yields CDR1 SGDLS and CDR2 YYNGEE. The CDR3 loop spans 13 amino acids.

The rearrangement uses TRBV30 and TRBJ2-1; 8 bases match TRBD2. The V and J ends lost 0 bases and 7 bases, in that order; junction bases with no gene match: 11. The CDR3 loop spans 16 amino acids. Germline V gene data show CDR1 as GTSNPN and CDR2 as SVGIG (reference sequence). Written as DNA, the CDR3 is TGTGCCTGGAGTGTACCGGTAAGCGGGGGACGGAATGAGCAGTTCTTC. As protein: CAWSVPVSGGRNEQFF.

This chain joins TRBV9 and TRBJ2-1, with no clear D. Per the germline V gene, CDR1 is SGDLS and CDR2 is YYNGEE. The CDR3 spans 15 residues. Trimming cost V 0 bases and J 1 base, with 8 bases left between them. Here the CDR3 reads CASSVEEYSYNEQFF. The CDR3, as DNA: TGTGCCAGCAGCGTAGAGGAGTATTCCTACAATGAGCAGTTCTTC.

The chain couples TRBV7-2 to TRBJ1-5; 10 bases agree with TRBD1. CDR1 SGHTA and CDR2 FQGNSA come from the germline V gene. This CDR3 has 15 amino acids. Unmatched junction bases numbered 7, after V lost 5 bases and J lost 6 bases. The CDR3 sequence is CASSQGTGVGQPQHF. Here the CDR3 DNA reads TGTGCCAGCAGCCAAGGGACAGGGGTTGGTCAGCCCCAGCATTTT.

The CDR3 DNA is TGTGCCTGGAGTCACCCGTGGACAGGGGATGGCTACACCTTC. Residues: CAWSHPWTGDGYTF. The J gene is TRBJ1-2, the V gene TRBV30; 9 bases map to TRBD1. Trimming cost V 2 bases and J 6 bases; bases outside gene matches: 7. The CDR3 runs 14 residues. Germline loops: CDR1 GTSNPN, CDR2 SVGIG (reference sequence).

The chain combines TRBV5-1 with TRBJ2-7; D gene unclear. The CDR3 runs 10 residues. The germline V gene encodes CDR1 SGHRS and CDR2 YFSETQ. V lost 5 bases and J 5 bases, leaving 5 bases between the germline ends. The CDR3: CASRRDEQYF. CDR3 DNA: TGCGCCAGCAGAAGAGACGAGCAGTACTTC.

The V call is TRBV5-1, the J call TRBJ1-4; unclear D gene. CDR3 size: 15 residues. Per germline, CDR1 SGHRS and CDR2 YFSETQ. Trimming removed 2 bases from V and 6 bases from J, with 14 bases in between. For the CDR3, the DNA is TGCGCCAGCAGCTTTGGTCCGCAAAGAGATGAAAAACTGTTTTTT. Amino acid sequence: CASSFGPQRDEKLFF.

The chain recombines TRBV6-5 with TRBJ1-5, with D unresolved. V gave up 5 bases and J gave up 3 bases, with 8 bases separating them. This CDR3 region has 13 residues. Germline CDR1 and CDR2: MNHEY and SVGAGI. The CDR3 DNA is TGTGCCAGCAGTGCTGCGGACAATCAGCCCCAGCATTTT. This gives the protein CASSAADNQPQHF.

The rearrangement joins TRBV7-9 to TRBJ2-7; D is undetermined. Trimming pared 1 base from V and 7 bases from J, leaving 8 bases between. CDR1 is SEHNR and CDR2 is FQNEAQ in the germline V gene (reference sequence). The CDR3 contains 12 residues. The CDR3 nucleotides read TGTGCCAGCAGCTTAGGACTGGATGAGCAGTACTTC. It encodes CASSLGLDEQYF.

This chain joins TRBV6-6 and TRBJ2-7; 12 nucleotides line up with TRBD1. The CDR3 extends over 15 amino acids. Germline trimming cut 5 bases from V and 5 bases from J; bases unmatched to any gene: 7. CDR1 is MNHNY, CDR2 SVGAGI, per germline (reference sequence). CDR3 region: CASSGGQGAQDEQYF. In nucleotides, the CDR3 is TGTGCCAGCAGTGGGGGACAGGGGGCGCAGGACGAGCAGTACTTC.

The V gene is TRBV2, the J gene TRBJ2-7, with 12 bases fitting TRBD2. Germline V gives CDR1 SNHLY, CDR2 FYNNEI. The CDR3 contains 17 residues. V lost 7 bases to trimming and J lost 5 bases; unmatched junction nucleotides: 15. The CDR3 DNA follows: TGTGCCAGCACAGAGGGTATTGGACTAGCGGGACGCGACGAGCAGTACTTC. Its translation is CASTEGIGLAGRDEQYF.

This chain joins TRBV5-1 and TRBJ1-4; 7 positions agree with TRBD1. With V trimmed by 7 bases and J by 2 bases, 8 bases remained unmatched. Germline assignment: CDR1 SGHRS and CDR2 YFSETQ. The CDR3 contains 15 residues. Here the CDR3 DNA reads TGCGCCAGCGGACAAGAGGGGGCCACTAATGAAAAACTGTTTTTT. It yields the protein CASGQEGATNEKLFF.

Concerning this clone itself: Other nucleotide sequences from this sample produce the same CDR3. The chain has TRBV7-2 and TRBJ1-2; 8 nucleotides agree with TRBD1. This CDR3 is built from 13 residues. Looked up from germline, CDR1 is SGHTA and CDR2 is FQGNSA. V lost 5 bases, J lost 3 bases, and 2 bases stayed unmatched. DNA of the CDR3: TGTGCCAGCAGCCCGACAGGGGACTATGGCTACACCTTC. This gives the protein CASSPTGDYGYTF.

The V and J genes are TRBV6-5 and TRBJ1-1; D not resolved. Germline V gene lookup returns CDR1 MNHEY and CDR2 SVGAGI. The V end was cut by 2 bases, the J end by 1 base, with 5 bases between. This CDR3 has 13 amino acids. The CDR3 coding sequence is TGTGCCAGCAGTTACCAGAAGAACACTGAAGCTTTCTTT. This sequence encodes CASSYQKNTEAFF.

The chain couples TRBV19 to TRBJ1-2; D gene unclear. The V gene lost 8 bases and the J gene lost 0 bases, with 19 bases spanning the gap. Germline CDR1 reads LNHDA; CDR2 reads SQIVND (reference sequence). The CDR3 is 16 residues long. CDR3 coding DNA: TGTGCCAGTCAATCCGAGAGACAACCCACTAACTATGGCTACACCTTC. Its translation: CASQSERQPTNYGYTF.

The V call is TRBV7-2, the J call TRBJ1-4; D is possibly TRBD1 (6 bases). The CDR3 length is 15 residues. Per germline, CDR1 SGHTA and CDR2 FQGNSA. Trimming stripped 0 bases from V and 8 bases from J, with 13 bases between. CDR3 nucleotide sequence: TGTGCCAGCAGCTTAGCTTACAGGACAGAAGAAAAACTGTTTTTT. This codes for CASSLAYRTEEKLFF. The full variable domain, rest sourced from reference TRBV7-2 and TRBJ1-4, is GAGVSQSPSNKVTEKGKDVELRCDPISGHTALYWYRQSLGQGLEFLIYFQGNSAPDKSGLPSDRFSAERTGGSVSTLTIQRTQQEDSAVYLCASSLAYRTEEKLFFGSGTQLSVL.

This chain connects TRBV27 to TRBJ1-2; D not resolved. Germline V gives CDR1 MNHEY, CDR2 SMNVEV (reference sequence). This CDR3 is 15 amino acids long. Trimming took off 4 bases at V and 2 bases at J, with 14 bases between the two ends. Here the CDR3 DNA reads TGTGCCAGCAGTTCGAATAGCGGGTACAACTATGGCTACACCTTC. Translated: CASSSNSGYNYGYTF.